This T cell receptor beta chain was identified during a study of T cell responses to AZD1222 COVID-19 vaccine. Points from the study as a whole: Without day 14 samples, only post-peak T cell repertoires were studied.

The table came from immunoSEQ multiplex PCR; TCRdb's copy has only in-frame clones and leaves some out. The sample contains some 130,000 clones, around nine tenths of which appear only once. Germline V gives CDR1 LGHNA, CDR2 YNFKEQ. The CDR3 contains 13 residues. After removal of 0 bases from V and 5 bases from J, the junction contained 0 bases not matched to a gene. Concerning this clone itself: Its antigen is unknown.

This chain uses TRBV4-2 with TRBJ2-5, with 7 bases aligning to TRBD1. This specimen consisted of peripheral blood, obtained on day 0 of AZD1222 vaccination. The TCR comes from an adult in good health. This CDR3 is CASSQETGETQYF. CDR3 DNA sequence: TGTGCCAGCAGCCAAGAGACAGGGGAGACCCAGTACTTC.